The 9 T cell receptor beta chains below were found in one sample sequenced in a study of T cell changes during pregnancy in multiple sclerosis. Measured with immunoSEQ multiplex PCR; TCRdb has only the in-frame clones, and not every one. This table has around 130,000 clones, 90% to 96% appearing once. Source: peripheral blood, taken after pregnancy. These receptors came from a female donor with multiple sclerosis, enrolled in a pregnancy study.

The chain couples TRBV7-6 to TRBJ2-7, with TRBD2 matching over 8 bases. The CDR3 spans 18 residues. CDR1 SGHVS and CDR2 FNYEAQ come from the germline V gene. The ends lost 1 base at V and 2 bases at J; junction bases unmatched: 13. The CDR3: CASSLDRGSGISPYEQYF. For the CDR3, the DNA is TGTGCCAGCAGCTTAGATCGGGGTAGCGGGATCTCGCCCTACGAGCAGTACTTC.

The chain carries TRBV21-1 and TRBJ2-7; the D call of TRBD1 is as the table states it, not checked on the DNA. TRBV21-1 counts as a pseudogene. The CDR3 sequence is 19 residues long. In nucleotides, the CDR3 is TGTGCCAGCAGCACCCGAGACTCCGATGTTTCTTCAGGGGGGAGCGAGCAGTACTTC. It specifies CASSTRDSDVSSGGSEQYF.

This clone was recorded only once. V gene TRBV9 combines with J gene TRBJ2-2; TRBD2 aligns across 8 bases. The V gene end was trimmed by 1 base and the J gene end by 3 bases; junction bases not matched to a gene: 11. Germline V gives CDR1 SGDLS, CDR2 YYNGEE. This CDR3 has 18 amino acids. The CDR3 loop reads CASSVNGGRPPDTGELFF. The DNA for the CDR3 is TGTGCCAGCAGCGTAAATGGCGGGAGGCCCCCGGACACCGGGGAGCTGTTTTTT.

The gene calls are TRBV18 and TRBJ1-5; D gene uncertain. This CDR3 region has 14 residues. Per the germline V gene, CDR1 is KGHSH and CDR2 is LQKENI. V gave up 8 bases and J gave up 1 base, with 12 bases separating them. The CDR3 sequence is CASTSRRSNQPQHF. CDR3 nucleotides: TGTGCCAGCACGTCCCGGCGGAGCAATCAGCCCCAGCATTTT.

The chain recombines TRBV19 with TRBJ1-1; 8 nucleotides align to TRBD1. The CDR3 is 13 amino acids. Germline assignment: CDR1 LNHDA and CDR2 SQIVND (reference sequence). J gave up 8 bases and V 7 bases, and 9 bases lay outside the gene matches. The CDR3: CASKSGGYQEAFF. CDR3 bases: TGTGCCAGTAAATCAGGGGGCTATCAGGAAGCTTTCTTT. Using reference TRBV19 and TRBJ1-1 for the parts outside the CDR3, the full variable domain is DGGITQSPKYLFRKEGQNVTLSCEQNLNHDAMYWYRQDPGQGLRLIYYSQIVNDFQKGDIAEGYSVSREKKESFPLTVTSAQKNPTAFYLCASKSGGYQEAFFGQGTRLTVV.

The V and J genes are TRBV19 and TRBJ2-1; a weak D match, TRBD2 (6 bases). V was cut by 3 bases and J by 0 bases, with 9 bases left in between. The CDR3 has 15 amino acids. In germline, CDR1 is LNHDA, CDR2 SQIVND (reference sequence). The CDR3: CASSMGGTSYNEQFF. The CDR3 coding sequence is TGTGCCAGTAGTATGGGCGGGACCTCCTACAATGAGCAGTTCTTC. Full variable domain (outside the CDR3, taken from reference TRBV19 and TRBJ2-1): DGGITQSPKYLFRKEGQNVTLSCEQNLNHDAMYWYRQDPGQGLRLIYYSQIVNDFQKGDIAEGYSVSREKKESFPLTVTSAQKNPTAFYLCASSMGGTSYNEQFFGPGTRLTVL.

The chain joins TRBV14 to TRBJ2-1; 11 positions match TRBD2. Germline CDR1 is SGHDN and CDR2 is FVKESK. V gave up 4 bases and J gave up 7 bases; unmatched junction bases: 6. The CDR3 is 15 residues long. CDR3 residues: CASSPRLAGNNEQFF. As DNA, the CDR3 is TGTGCCAGCAGCCCCCGACTAGCGGGAAATAATGAGCAGTTCTTC.

The chain recombines TRBV4-3 with TRBJ2-7; TRBD2 aligns across 13 bases. Germline lookup yields CDR1 LGHNA and CDR2 YSLEER. The CDR3 totals 15 residues. J was trimmed by 3 bases and V by 4 bases; bases with no gene match: 3. This chain's CDR3 is CASSLRTSGSYEQYF. Here the CDR3 DNA reads TGCGCCAGCAGCCTTAGGACTAGCGGGAGCTACGAGCAGTACTTC.

V gene TRBV10-3 combines with J gene TRBJ1-5; TRBD1 aligns across 7 bases. Unmatched junction bases numbered 4, after V lost 5 bases and J lost 3 bases. Germline assignment: CDR1 ENHRY and CDR2 SYGVKD. This CDR3 has 14 amino acids. The CDR3 protein is CAISTGQINQPQHF. Here the CDR3 DNA reads TGTGCCATCAGTACGGGACAGATCAATCAGCCCCAGCATTTT.